This TCR beta chain originates from a study of blood T cell repertoires in COVID-19. Study at large: Sources were T cells, B-cell-depleted T cells, or PBMCs; the material itself was cDNA or gDNA.

Trimming cost V 3 bases and J 6 bases; bases outside gene matches: 21. The germline V gene has CDR1 MDHEN and CDR2 SYDVKM. CDR3 length equals 22 residues. This table comes from immunoSEQ multiplex PCR, and its TCRdb copy is limited to in-frame clones, with some not included. The sample contains 65,000 to 85,000 clones, 80% to 90% of which appear only once. Sequencing used peripheral blood. The V call is TRBV28, the J call TRBJ2-1; 15 nucleotides agree with TRBD2. This receptor was taken from a man over 45 with acute or convalescent COVID-19. The CDR3 DNA is TGTGCCAGCAGTTTCCTTCGGTCCGGGACTAGCGGGAGGAGCGGAATTCCCAATGAGCAGTTCTTC. Translation gives CASSFLRSGTSGRSGIPNEQFF.